Below are 8 T cell receptor beta chains sequenced from a single sample in a study of blood T cell repertoires in COVID-19 (dated by TCRdb to 2019 to 2021). Receptor libraries were prepared by the immunoSEQ multiplex PCR assay. Entries here come from immuneACCESS through TCRdb and include only in-frame sequences with V and J called. Some clones fail to appear in such tables; in the studies checked, an unresolved V gene covers under half of the shortfall, and the cause of the remainder is unknown. The sample table contains tens of thousands of clones; only one count was recorded for roughly 86% of them. The ten largest clones capture roughly 7.4% of the sample. Sequencing input: peripheral blood. These receptors were collected from a human donor in a cohort sampled during active COVID-19.

The chain combines TRBV7-8 with TRBJ2-2, with TRBD1 as a possible D gene (5 bases). This CDR3 contains 13 residues. Germline CDR1 is SGHVS and CDR2 is FQNEAQ. The V and J ends lost 5 bases and 6 bases respectively, with 10 bases between them. CDR3 sequence (DNA): TGTGCCAGCAGCCGATCAGGGTCCGGGGAGCTGTTTTTT. Translation gives CASSRSGSGELFF.

With respect to this clone: This specimen includes other DNA sequences encoding the same CDR3. The chain combines TRBV5-1 with TRBJ2-7; 10 bases align to TRBD1. From germline, CDR1 is SGHRS and CDR2 YFSETQ. This CDR3 has 16 residues. J gave up 2 bases and V 2 bases, and 7 bases lay outside the gene matches. The CDR3 coding sequence is TGCGCCAGCAGCTTAAGTGGGACAGGGGTTCCCTACGAGCAGTACTTC. This gives the protein CASSLSGTGVPYEQYF.

The chain employs TRBV5-1 and TRBJ2-7; 10 bases map to TRBD1. CDR3 length equals 14 residues. V lost 4 bases, J lost 3 bases, and 4 bases stayed unmatched. Germline V lookup: CDR1 SGHRS, CDR2 YFSETQ. The CDR3 bases are TGCGCCAGCAGCGGAGGACAGGGGGTCTACGAGCAGTACTTC. Protein sequence: CASSGGQGVYEQYF.

In its sample, this clone ranks as medium-sized. This chain uses TRBV2 with TRBJ1-2; D not resolved. Germline values: CDR1 SNHLY, CDR2 FYNNEI. The V and J ends lost 5 bases and 10 bases respectively, with 11 bases between them. The CDR3 loop spans 11 amino acids. CDR3 nucleotide sequence: TGTGCCAGCAGTACATTTCCCCCCTACACCTTC. Protein sequence: CASSTFPPYTF.

V gene TRBV27 combines with J gene TRBJ1-2; D might be TRBD1 (6 bases). Germline V CDR1 and CDR2: MNHEY, SMNVEV (reference sequence). V gave up 2 bases and J gave up 6 bases, with 10 bases separating them. There are 13 residues in the CDR3. In nucleotides, the CDR3 is TGTGCCAGCAGTTTAGTCAGGGGTCATGGCTACACCTTC. It is translated as CASSLVRGHGYTF.

This chain links TRBV2 with TRBJ2-7, with TRBD1 identical over 10 bases. V shed 7 bases, J shed 0 bases, and the junction held 15 bases outside the gene matches. CDR1 is SNHLY and CDR2 is FYNNEI in the germline V gene. The CDR3 loop spans 18 amino acids. CDR3 nucleotides: TGTGCCAGCACCCGAGGTGGGGGACAGGGGATCAGCTCCTACGAGCAGTACTTC. Translation gives CASTRGGGQGISSYEQYF.

The V gene is TRBV18, the J gene TRBJ2-5; 12 nucleotides match TRBD2. The length of the CDR3 is 15 residues. From germline, CDR1 is KGHSH and CDR2 LQKENI. Trimming removed 5 bases from V and 4 bases from J; junction bases left unmatched: 5. The CDR3 reads CASSSTSGGLETQYF. CDR3 coding DNA: TGTGCCAGCTCATCAACTAGCGGGGGGCTAGAGACCCAGTACTTC.

CDR3 sequence reads: CASNTGGPSYEQYF. CDR3 nucleotides: TGCGCCAGCAACACAGGGGGTCCATCCTACGAGCAGTACTTC. The chain is built from TRBV5-1 and TRBJ2-7, with 8 bases fitting TRBD1. Trimming took 6 bases from V and 1 from J; bases not matched to a gene: 6. Germline-derived CDR1 and CDR2 are SGHRS and YFSETQ. The CDR3 extends over 14 amino acids.